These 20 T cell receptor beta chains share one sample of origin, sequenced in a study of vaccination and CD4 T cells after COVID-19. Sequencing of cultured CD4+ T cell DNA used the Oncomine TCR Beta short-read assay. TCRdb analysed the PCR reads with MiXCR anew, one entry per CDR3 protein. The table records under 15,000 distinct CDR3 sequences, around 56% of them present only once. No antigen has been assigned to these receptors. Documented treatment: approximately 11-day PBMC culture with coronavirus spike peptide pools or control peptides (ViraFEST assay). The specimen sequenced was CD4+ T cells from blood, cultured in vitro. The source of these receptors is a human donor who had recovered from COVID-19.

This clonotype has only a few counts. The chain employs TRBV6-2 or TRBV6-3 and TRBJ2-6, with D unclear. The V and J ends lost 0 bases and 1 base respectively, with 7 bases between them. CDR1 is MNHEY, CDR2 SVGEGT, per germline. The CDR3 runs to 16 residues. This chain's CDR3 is CASSYSEGSGANVLTF. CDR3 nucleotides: TGTGCCAGCAGTTACTCTGAAGGGTCTGGGGCCAACGTCCTGACTTTC.

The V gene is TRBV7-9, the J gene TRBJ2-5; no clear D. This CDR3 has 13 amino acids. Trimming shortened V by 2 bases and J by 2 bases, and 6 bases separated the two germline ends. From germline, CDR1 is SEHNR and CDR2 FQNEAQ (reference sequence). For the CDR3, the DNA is TGTGCCAGCAGCTTACGAGGACAAGAGACCCAGTACTTC. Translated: CASSLRGQETQYF.

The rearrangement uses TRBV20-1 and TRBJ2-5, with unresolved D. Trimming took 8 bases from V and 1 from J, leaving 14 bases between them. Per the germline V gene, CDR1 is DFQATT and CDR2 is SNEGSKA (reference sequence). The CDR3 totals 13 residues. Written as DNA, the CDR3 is TGCAGTTGTGTGGGCCTGGGCCAAGAGACCCAGTACTTC. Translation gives CSCVGLGQETQYF.

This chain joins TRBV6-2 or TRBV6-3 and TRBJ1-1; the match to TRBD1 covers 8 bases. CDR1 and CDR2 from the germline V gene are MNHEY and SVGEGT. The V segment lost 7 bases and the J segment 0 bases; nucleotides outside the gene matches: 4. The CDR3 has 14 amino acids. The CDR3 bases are TGTGCCAGCATTCCGGACAGGGTGAACACTGAAGCTTTCTTT. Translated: CASIPDRVNTEAFF.

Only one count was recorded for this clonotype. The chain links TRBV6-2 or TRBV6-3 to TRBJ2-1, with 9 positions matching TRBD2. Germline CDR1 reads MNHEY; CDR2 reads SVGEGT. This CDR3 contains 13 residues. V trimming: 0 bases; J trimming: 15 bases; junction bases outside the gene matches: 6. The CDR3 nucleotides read TGTGCCAGCAGTTACTCCCTAGCGGGGATACCGTTCTTC. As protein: CASSYSLAGIPFF.

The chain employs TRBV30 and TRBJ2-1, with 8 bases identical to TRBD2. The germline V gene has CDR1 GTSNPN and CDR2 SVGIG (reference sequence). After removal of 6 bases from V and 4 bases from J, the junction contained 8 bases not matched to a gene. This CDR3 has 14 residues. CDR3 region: CACRPSGPYNEQFF. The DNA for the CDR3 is TGTGCCTGCCGCCCTAGCGGGCCTTACAATGAGCAGTTCTTC.

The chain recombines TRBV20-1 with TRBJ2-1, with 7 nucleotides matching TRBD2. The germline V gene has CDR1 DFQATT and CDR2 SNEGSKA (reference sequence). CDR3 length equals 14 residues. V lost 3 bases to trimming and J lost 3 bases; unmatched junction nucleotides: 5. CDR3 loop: CSARERDFYNEQFF. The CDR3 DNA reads TGCAGTGCTAGGGAGCGGGACTTCTACAATGAGCAGTTCTTC.

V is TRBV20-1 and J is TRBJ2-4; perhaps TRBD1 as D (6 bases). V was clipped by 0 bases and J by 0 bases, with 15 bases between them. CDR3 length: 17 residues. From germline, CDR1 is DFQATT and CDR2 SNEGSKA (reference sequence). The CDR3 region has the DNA TGCAGTGCTAGAGACATAGGGGGTGAGGTAGCCAAAAACATTCAGTACTTC. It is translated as CSARDIGGEVAKNIQYF.

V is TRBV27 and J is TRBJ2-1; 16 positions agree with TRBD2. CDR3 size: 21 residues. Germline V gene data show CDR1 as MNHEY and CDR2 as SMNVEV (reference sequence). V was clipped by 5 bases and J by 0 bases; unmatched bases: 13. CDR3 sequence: CASSPTSWGLAGGSSYNEQFF. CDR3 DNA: TGTGCCAGCAGTCCCACTTCCTGGGGACTAGCGGGAGGGAGCTCCTACAATGAGCAGTTCTTC.

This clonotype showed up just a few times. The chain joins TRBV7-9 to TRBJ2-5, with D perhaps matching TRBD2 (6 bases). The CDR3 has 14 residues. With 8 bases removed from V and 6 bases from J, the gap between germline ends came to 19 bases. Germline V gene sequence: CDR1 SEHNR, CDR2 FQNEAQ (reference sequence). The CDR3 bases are TGTGCCAGCGGATTAGCGGAAGGTGGTAAGACCCAGTACTTC. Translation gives CASGLAEGGKTQYF. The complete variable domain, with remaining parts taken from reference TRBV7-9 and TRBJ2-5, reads DTGVSQNPRHKITKRGQNVTFRCDPISEHNRLYWYRQTLGQGPEFLTYFQNEAQLEKSRLLSDRFSAERPKGSFSTLEIQRTEQGDSAMYLCASGLAEGGKTQYFGPGTRLLVL.

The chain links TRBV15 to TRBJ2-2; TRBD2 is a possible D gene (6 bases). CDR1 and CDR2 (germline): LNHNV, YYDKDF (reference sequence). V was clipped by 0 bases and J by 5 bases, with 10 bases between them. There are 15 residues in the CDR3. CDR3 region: CATSRDRRETGELFF. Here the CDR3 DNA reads TGTGCCACCAGCAGAGATCGGAGGGAGACCGGGGAGCTGTTTTTT.

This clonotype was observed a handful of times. The CDR3 DNA sequence: TGTGCCAGCAAGCCAGCGGGAGGTGTATACGAGCAGTACTTC. Translated: CASKPAGGVYEQYF. The rearrangement uses TRBV6-2 or TRBV6-3 and TRBJ2-7; the match to TRBD2 covers 9 bases. The CDR3 loop spans 14 amino acids. The J segment lost 4 bases and the V segment lost 7 bases, leaving 8 bases of the junction unmatched. CDR1 is MNHEY and CDR2 is SVGEGT in the germline V gene.

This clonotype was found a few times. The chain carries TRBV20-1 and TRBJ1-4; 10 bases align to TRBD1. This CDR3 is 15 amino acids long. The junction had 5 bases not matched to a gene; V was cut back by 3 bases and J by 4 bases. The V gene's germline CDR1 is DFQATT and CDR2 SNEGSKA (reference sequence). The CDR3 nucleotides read TGCAGTGCTAGGGACAGGGGGTCGGGTAATGAAAAACTGTTTTTT. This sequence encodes CSARDRGSGNEKLFF.

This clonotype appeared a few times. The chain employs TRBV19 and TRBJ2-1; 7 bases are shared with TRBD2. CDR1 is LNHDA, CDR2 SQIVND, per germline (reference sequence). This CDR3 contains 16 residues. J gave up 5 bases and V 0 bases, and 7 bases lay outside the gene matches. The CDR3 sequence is CASSIDWASGHNEQFF. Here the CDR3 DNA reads TGTGCCAGTAGTATAGATTGGGCTAGCGGTCACAATGAGCAGTTCTTC.

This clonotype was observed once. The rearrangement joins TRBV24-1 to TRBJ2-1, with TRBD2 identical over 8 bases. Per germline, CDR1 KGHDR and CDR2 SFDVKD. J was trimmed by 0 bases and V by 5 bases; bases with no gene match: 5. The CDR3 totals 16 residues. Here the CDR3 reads CATSGTSGSSYNEQFF. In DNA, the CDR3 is TGTGCCACCAGTGGGACGAGCGGGAGCTCCTACAATGAGCAGTTCTTC.

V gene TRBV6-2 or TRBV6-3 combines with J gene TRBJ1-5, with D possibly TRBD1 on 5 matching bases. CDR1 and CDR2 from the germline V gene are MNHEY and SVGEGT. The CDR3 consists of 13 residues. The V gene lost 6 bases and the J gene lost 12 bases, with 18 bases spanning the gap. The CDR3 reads CASRRQSTDLQHF. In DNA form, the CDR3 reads TGTGCCAGCAGGAGACAGTCTACTGATCTCCAGCATTTT.

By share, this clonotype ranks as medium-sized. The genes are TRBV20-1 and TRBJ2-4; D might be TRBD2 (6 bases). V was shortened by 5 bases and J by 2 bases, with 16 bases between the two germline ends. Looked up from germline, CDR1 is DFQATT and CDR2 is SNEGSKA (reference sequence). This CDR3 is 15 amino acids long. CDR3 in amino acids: CSAPGAAGSKNIQYF. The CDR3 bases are TGCAGTGCTCCCGGTGCCGCGGGATCCAAAAACATTCAGTACTTC.

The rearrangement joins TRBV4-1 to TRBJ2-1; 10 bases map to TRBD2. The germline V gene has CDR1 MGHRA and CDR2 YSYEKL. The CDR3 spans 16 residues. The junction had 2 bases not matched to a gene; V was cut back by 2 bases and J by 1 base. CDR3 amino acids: CASSQRLAGSYNEQFF. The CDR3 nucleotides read TGCGCCAGCAGCCAAAGACTAGCGGGTTCCTACAATGAGCAGTTCTTC.

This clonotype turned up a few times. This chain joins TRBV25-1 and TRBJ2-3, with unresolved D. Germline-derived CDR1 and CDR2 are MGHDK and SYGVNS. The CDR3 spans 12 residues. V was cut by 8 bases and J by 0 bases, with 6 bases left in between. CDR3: CASGLSTDTQYF. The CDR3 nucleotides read TGTGCCAGCGGTCTTAGCACAGATACGCAGTATTTT.

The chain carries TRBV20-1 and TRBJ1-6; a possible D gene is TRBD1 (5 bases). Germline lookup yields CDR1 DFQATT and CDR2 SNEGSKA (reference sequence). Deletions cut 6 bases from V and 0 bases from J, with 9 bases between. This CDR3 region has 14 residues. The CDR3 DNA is TGCAGTGCGATTGGGGGCTCCTATAATTCACCCCTCCACTTT. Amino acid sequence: CSAIGGSYNSPLHF.